These 25 T cell receptor beta chains were sequenced from one sample in a study of blood T cell repertoires in COVID-19. Sequencing used immunoSEQ multiplex PCR; TCRdb keeps in-frame clones, though not all of them. The table includes a few hundred thousand clones, 82% detected once. Material: peripheral blood. These receptor sequences come from a woman between 18 and 30 years old with acute or convalescent COVID-19.

The J gene is TRBJ2-1, the V gene TRBV10-2, with 12 bases fitting TRBD2. CDR1 and CDR2 (germline): WSHSY, SAAADI. There are 22 residues in the CDR3. Losses at the gene ends were 2 bases for V and 4 bases for J; bases not matched to a gene: 21. CDR3 sequence: CASSEPAPGLAGVAPIYNEQFF. Here the CDR3 DNA reads TGCGCCAGCAGTGAGCCAGCTCCGGGACTAGCGGGTGTAGCCCCGATTTACAATGAGCAGTTCTTC.

The chain is built from TRBV6-2 or TRBV6-3 and TRBJ2-7; D possibly corresponds to TRBD1 (6 bases). The CDR3 is made up of 14 amino acids. Per germline, CDR1 MNHEY and CDR2 SVGEGT. The ends were cut back, 2 bases at V and 3 bases at J, with 11 bases in the middle. DNA of the CDR3: TGTGCCAGCAGTTACCTAACAGGGATCTACGAGCAGTACTTC. It is translated as CASSYLTGIYEQYF.

This rearrangement joins TRBV19 to TRBJ1-2; D gene ambiguous. Germline values: CDR1 LNHDA, CDR2 SQIVND (reference sequence). The CDR3 is 13 amino acids. Trimming took 1 base from V and 3 from J, leaving 6 bases between them. The CDR3 bases are TGTGCCAGTAGTATAGGAGCCGACTATGGCTACACCTTC. This translates into CASSIGADYGYTF.

The chain combines TRBV19 with TRBJ1-1, with 10 bases fitting TRBD1. Unmatched junction bases numbered 11, after V lost 6 bases and J lost 10 bases. The germline CDR1 and CDR2 sequences are LNHDA and SQIVND (reference sequence). CDR3 length equals 14 residues. For the CDR3, the DNA is TGTGCCAGTAGCACCGGGACAGGGGTCCCCCGAGCTTTCTTT. Amino acids: CASSTGTGVPRAFF.

The chain carries TRBV18 and TRBJ1-1, with no clear D. Trimming shortened V by 4 bases and J by 1 base, and 7 bases separated the two germline ends. CDR3 length equals 13 residues. Germline CDR1 is KGHSH and CDR2 is LQKENI. Here the CDR3 reads CASSREPNTEAFF. CDR3 DNA: TGTGCCAGCTCACGAGAGCCGAACACTGAAGCTTTCTTT.

The table lists this clone with a count of one. The gene calls are TRBV11-2 and TRBJ2-7; 9 bases map to TRBD2. The length of the CDR3 is 17 residues. CDR1 SGHAT and CDR2 FQNNGV come from the germline V gene. V gave up 5 bases and J gave up 4 bases; unmatched junction bases: 15. This CDR3 reads CASSPRPLSGSPYEQYF. CDR3 bases: TGTGCCAGCAGCCCCCGGCCCCTTAGCGGGAGCCCGTACGAGCAGTACTTC.

This chain connects TRBV19 to TRBJ1-6, with D unclear. The V gene's germline CDR1 is LNHDA and CDR2 SQIVND (reference sequence). V gave up 5 bases and J gave up 0 bases, with 11 bases separating them. CDR3 length equals 16 residues. CDR3 DNA sequence: TGTGCCAGTAGTTTCCGGGAGAGCTCCTATAATTCACCCCTCCACTTT. Translating it yields CASSFRESSYNSPLHF.

The chain couples TRBV6-5 to TRBJ2-7; 9 bases align to TRBD2. Germline V gene data show CDR1 as MNHEY and CDR2 as SVGAGI. There are 15 residues in the CDR3. Germline trimming cut 6 bases from V and 6 bases from J; bases unmatched to any gene: 12. The CDR3 coding sequence is TGTGCCAGCAGCCACGGGGTAGCGGGAGCGGGCGAGCAGTACTTC. The encoded protein is CASSHGVAGAGEQYF.

The chain combines TRBV11-2 with TRBJ2-2; D gene unclear. V was shortened by 1 base and J by 6 bases, with 12 bases between the two germline ends. There are 15 residues in the CDR3. Germline values: CDR1 SGHAT, CDR2 FQNNGV. CDR3 protein: CASSLVGRESGELFF. CDR3 DNA sequence: TGTGCCAGCAGCTTAGTGGGCAGAGAATCCGGGGAGCTGTTTTTT.

This clone appeared a single time. The genes are TRBV30 and TRBJ2-1; unclear D gene. There are 11 residues in the CDR3. The germline CDR1 and CDR2 sequences are GTSNPN and SVGIG (reference sequence). V was cut by 0 bases and J by 9 bases, with 6 bases left in between. The CDR3 region is CAWSVFGEQFF. CDR3 in DNA: TGTGCCTGGAGTGTATTCGGTGAGCAGTTCTTC. Based on the CDR3 plus reference TRBV30 and TRBJ2-1, the full variable domain is SQTIHQWPATLVQPVGSPLSLECTVEGTSNPNLYWYRQAAGRGLQLLFYSVGIGQISSEVPQNLSASRPQDRQFILSSKKLLLSDSGFYLCAWSVFGEQFFGPGTRLTVL.

The count of this clone is one. The chain uses TRBV28 and TRBJ2-1; D not resolved. V was cut by 8 bases and J by 8 bases, with 16 bases left in between. The CDR3 is made up of 13 amino acids. Germline CDR1 MDHEN, CDR2 SYDVKM. The CDR3 region is CASAEAVVDEQFF. For the CDR3, the DNA is TGTGCCAGCGCCGAGGCGGTAGTCGATGAGCAGTTCTTC.

The rearrangement joins TRBV30 to TRBJ2-1; D is perhaps TRBD2 (5 bases). This CDR3 is 12 amino acids long. The V gene lost 0 bases and the J gene lost 7 bases, with 7 bases spanning the gap. From germline, CDR1 is GTSNPN and CDR2 SVGIG (reference sequence). The CDR3 coding sequence is TGTGCCTGGAGTGTACGGGGAAATGAGCAGTTCTTC. Amino acid sequence: CAWSVRGNEQFF. The variable domain in full, completed from reference TRBV30 and TRBJ2-1, reads SQTIHQWPATLVQPVGSPLSLECTVEGTSNPNLYWYRQAAGRGLQLLFYSVGIGQISSEVPQNLSASRPQDRQFILSSKKLLLSDSGFYLCAWSVRGNEQFFGPGTRLTVL.

The rearrangement uses TRBV30 and TRBJ1-2, with a possible D match to TRBD1 (5 bases). Germline V lookup: CDR1 GTSNPN, CDR2 SVGIG (reference sequence). With 3 bases removed from V and 4 bases from J, the gap between germline ends came to 12 bases. The CDR3 is made up of 13 amino acids. CDR3 loop: CAWSREGPYGYTF. In nucleotides, the CDR3 is TGTGCCTGGAGCAGGGAGGGGCCCTATGGCTACACCTTC.

The V call is TRBV2, the J call TRBJ2-1; the D is unclear. Trimming cost V 5 bases and J 5 bases, with 10 bases left between them. CDR3 length equals 13 residues. The germline gives CDR1 SNHLY, CDR2 FYNNEI. The CDR3 nucleotides are TGTGCCAGCAGTTTGCACAGAGACAATGAGCAGTTCTTC. Protein: CASSLHRDNEQFF.

This rearrangement joins TRBV7-2 to TRBJ2-5; D is possibly TRBD1 (5 bases). The CDR3 is 15 amino acids. Between the trimmed V and J ends, which lost 2 bases and 1 base, there was a span of 11 bases. Germline V gene sequence: CDR1 SGHTA, CDR2 FQGNSA. CDR3 in DNA: TGTGCCAGCAGCTTACAGGGAAGGGTCCAAGAGACCCAGTACTTC. It codes for CASSLQGRVQETQYF.

V usage is TRBV6-5 and J usage is TRBJ2-7; tentatively, D is TRBD1 (5 bases). Germline lookup yields CDR1 MNHEY and CDR2 SVGAGI. CDR3 length: 15 residues. V shed 5 bases and J shed 2 bases, with 16 bases lying between them. The CDR3 DNA reads TGTGCCAGCAGTCCGCGGACAACAGCGCCCTACGAGCAGTACTTC. This translates into CASSPRTTAPYEQYF.

This chain links TRBV7-6 with TRBJ2-7; D possibly corresponds to TRBD2 (6 bases). Trimming pared 2 bases from V and 4 bases from J, leaving 12 bases between. This CDR3 spans 14 amino acids. Germline V gives CDR1 SGHVS, CDR2 FNYEAQ. CDR3 bases: TGTGCCAGCAGCTTAACGCCCGCGGGGTACGAGCAGTACTTC. Protein: CASSLTPAGYEQYF.

The chain is built from TRBV5-4 and TRBJ2-7; a possible D gene is TRBD1 (6 bases). Per germline, CDR1 SGHNT and CDR2 YYREEE (reference sequence). CDR3 length equals 15 residues. V shed 0 bases and J shed 4 bases, with 14 bases lying between them. CDR3 loop: CASSLEDRTEYEQYF. The CDR3, as DNA: TGTGCCAGCAGCTTGGAAGATAGGACAGAATACGAGCAGTACTTC. Full variable domain (outside the CDR3, taken from reference TRBV5-4 and TRBJ2-7): ETGVTQSPTHLIKTRGQQVTLRCSSQSGHNTVSWYQQALGQGPQFIFQYYREEENGRGNFPPRFSGLQFPNYSSELNVNALELDDSALYLCASSLEDRTEYEQYFGPGTRLTVT.

The V gene is TRBV27, the J gene TRBJ2-7; a weak D match, TRBD2 (6 bases). Trimming took off 5 bases at V and 3 bases at J, with 23 bases between the two ends. The germline CDR1 and CDR2 sequences are MNHEY and SMNVEV (reference sequence). The CDR3 length is 17 residues. The chain's CDR3 is CASSPNLRDSRDYEQYF. The CDR3 DNA sequence: TGTGCCAGCAGTCCAAACCTCCGGGACTCCCGCGACTACGAGCAGTACTTC.

V is TRBV19 and J is TRBJ1-1, with D perhaps matching TRBD1 (6 bases). V lost 6 bases and J 6 bases, leaving 14 bases between the germline ends. Germline V gene sequence: CDR1 LNHDA, CDR2 SQIVND (reference sequence). This CDR3 has 13 amino acids. Here the CDR3 reads CASRSRGYPEAFF. Here the CDR3 DNA reads TGTGCCAGTAGGAGCAGGGGTTATCCTGAAGCTTTCTTT.

This chain uses TRBV28 with TRBJ2-1, with 9 bases identical to TRBD2. V shed 6 bases and J 9 bases; nucleotides not matched to a gene: 12. CDR3 size: 15 residues. Germline V CDR1 and CDR2: MDHEN, SYDVKM. The CDR3 reads CASRPGGTSPAEQFF. The CDR3, as DNA: TGTGCCAGCAGGCCCGGCGGGACTAGCCCGGCTGAGCAGTTCTTC.

The chain employs TRBV7-2 and TRBJ2-3; 7 nucleotides line up with TRBD2. CDR3 size: 18 residues. Germline V gives CDR1 SGHTA, CDR2 FQGNSA. J was trimmed by 0 bases and V by 0 bases; bases with no gene match: 9. The CDR3 DNA reads TGTGCCAGCAGCTTAGCGCGGTCGGCTAGCGGTAGCACAGATACGCAGTATTTT. Translated, it gives CASSLARSASGSTDTQYF.

The J gene is TRBJ1-4, the V gene TRBV9, with TRBD1 identical over 8 bases. Germline-derived CDR1 and CDR2 are SGDLS and YYNGEE. The trim removed 3 bases at V and 14 bases at J, leaving 15 bases unmatched. CDR3 length equals 15 residues. CDR3 residues: CASSAEGTGGGRLFF. The CDR3 DNA follows: TGTGCCAGCAGCGCGGAGGGGACAGGAGGGGGACGGCTGTTTTTT.

The V call is TRBV11-2, the J call TRBJ2-5; D unresolved. V was pared by 5 bases and J by 5 bases, with 12 bases between. The CDR3 has 13 amino acids. Germline-derived CDR1 and CDR2 are SGHAT and FQNNGV. In DNA form, the CDR3 reads TGTGCCAGCAGCCTACGAACCCGGGAGACCCAGTACTTC. Encoded protein: CASSLRTRETQYF.

This chain joins TRBV2 and TRBJ1-2, with 8 positions matching TRBD1. The CDR3 runs to 14 residues. Germline CDR1 is SNHLY and CDR2 is FYNNEI. V shed 2 bases, J shed 4 bases, and the junction held 3 bases outside the gene matches. The CDR3 region is CASSEQGAGYGYTF. Written as DNA, the CDR3 is TGTGCCAGCAGTGAACAGGGGGCGGGCTATGGCTACACCTTC.